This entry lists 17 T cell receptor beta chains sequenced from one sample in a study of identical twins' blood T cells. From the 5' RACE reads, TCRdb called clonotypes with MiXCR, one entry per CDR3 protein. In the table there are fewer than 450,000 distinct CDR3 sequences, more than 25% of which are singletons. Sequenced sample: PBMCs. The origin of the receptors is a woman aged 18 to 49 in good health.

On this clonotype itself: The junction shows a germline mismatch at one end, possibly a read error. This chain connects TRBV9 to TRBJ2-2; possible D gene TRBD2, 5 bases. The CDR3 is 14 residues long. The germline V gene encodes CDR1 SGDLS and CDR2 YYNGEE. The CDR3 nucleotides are TGCGCCAGCAGCGTAGCTCCCGGAGGCGGGGAGCTGTTTTTT. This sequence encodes CASSVAPGGGELFF.

In nucleotides, the CDR3 is TGTGCCAGCAGCTCCACTAGCGGGGGGACTTACGAGCAGTACTTC. Translating gives CASSSTSGGTYEQYF. This rearrangement joins TRBV13 to TRBJ2-7, with 12 bases matching TRBD2. This CDR3 contains 15 residues. Germline CDR1 PRHDT, CDR2 FYEKMQ (reference sequence). V was pared by 4 bases and J by 4 bases, with 5 bases of the junction left unmatched.

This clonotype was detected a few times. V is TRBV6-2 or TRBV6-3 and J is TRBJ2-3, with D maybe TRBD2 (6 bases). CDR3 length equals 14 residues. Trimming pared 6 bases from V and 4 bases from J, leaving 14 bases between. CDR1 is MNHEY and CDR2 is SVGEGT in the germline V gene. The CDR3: CASSLVTGADTQYF. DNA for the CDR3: TGTGCCAGCAGCCTGGTGACGGGGGCAGATACGCAGTATTTT.

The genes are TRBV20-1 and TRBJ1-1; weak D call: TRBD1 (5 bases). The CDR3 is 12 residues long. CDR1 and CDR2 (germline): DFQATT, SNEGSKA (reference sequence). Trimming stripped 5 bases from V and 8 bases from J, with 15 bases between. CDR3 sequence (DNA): TGCAGTGCTGACTCAGACAGATCGGAAGCTTTCTTT. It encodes CSADSDRSEAFF.

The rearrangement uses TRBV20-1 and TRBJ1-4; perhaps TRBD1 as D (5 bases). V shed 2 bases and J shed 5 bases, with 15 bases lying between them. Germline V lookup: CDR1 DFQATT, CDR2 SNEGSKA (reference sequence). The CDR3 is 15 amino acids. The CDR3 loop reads CSARLAGTLNEKLFF. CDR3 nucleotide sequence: TGCAGTGCTAGACTGGCAGGGACTTTGAATGAAAAACTGTTTTTT.

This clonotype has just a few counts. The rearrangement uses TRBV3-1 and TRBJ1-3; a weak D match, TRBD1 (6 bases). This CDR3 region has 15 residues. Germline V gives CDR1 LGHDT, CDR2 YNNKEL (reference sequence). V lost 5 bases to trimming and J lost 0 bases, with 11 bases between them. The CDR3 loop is CASSSGQISGNTIYF. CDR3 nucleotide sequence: TGTGCCAGCAGCTCTGGACAGATCTCTGGAAACACCATATATTTT. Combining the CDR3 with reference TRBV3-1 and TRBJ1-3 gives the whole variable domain DTAVSQTPKYLVTQMGNDKSIKCEQNLGHDTMYWYKQDSKKFLKIMFSYNNKELIINETVPNRFSPKSPDKAHLNLHINSLELGDSAVYFCASSSGQISGNTIYFGEGSWLTVV.

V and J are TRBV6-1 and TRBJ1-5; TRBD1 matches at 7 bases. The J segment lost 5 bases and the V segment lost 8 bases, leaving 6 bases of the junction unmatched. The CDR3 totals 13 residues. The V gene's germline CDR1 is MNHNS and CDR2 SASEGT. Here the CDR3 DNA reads TGTGCCAGCGGAGGGGACAGTCATCAGCCCCAGCATTTT. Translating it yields CASGGDSHQPQHF.

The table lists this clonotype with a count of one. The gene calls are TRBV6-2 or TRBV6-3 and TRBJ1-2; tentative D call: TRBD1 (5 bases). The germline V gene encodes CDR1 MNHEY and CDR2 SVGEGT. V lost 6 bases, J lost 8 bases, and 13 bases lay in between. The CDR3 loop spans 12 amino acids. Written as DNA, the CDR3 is TGTGCCAGCAGACTCAGGGTCGACGGCTACACCTTC. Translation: CASRLRVDGYTF.

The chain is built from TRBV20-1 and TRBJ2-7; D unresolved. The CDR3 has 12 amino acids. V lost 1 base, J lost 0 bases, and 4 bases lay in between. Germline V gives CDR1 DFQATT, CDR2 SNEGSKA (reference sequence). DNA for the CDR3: TGCAGTGCTAGAGTCGACTCCTACGAGCAGTACTTC. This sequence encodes CSARVDSYEQYF.

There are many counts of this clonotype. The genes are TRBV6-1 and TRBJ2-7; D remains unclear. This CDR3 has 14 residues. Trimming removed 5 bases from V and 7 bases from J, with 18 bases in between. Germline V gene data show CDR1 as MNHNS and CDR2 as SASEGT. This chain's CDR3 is CASSPTDSPHEQYF. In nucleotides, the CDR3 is TGTGCCAGCAGTCCGACCGATTCTCCTCATGAGCAGTACTTC.

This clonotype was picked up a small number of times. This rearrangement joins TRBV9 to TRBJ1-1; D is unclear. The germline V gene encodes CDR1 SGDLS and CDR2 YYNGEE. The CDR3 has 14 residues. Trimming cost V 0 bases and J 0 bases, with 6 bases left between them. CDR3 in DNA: TGTGCCAGCAGCGTAGATCTGATGAACACTGAAGCTTTCTTT. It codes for CASSVDLMNTEAFF.

CDR3 region: CASRSTARAFF. CDR3 bases: TGTGCCAGCAGGAGCACAGCGAGAGCTTTCTTT. The chain links TRBV27 to TRBJ1-1; D is uncertain. The length of the CDR3 is 11 residues. With 6 bases removed from V and 10 bases from J, the gap between germline ends came to 12 bases. CDR1 is MNHEY and CDR2 is SMNVEV in the germline V gene (reference sequence).

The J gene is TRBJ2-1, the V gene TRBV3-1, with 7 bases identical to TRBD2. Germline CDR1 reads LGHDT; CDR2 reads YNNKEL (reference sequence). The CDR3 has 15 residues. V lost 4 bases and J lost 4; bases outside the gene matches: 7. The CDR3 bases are TGTGCCAGCAGCCCCTCTCAGCGGGGATACAATGAGCAGTTCTTC. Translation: CASSPSQRGYNEQFF.

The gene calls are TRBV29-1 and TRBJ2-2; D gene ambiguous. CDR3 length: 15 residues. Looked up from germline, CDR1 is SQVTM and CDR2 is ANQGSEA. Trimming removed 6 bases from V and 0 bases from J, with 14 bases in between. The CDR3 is CSVAITTANTGELFF. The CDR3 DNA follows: TGCAGCGTCGCAATCACCACGGCGAACACCGGGGAGCTGTTTTTT.

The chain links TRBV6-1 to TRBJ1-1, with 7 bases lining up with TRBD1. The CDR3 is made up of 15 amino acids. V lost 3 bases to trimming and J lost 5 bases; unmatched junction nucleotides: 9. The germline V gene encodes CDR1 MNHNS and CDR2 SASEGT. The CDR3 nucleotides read TGTGCCAGCAGTGACAGACAGGGAGGGGGAACTGAAGCTTTCTTT. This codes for CASSDRQGGGTEAFF.

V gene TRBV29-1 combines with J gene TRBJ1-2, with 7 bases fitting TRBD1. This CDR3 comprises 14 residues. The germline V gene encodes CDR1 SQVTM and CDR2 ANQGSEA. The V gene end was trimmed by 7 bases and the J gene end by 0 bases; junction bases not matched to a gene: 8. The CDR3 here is CSARQGQTNYGYTF. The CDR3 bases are TGCAGCGCTCGACAGGGCCAAACTAACTATGGCTACACCTTC. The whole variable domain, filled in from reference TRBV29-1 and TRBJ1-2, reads SAVISQKPSRDICQRGTSLTIQCQVDSQVTMMFWYRQQPGQSLTLIATANQGSEATYESGFVIDKFPISRPNLTFSTLTVSNMSPEDSSIYLCSARQGQTNYGYTFGSGTRLTVV.

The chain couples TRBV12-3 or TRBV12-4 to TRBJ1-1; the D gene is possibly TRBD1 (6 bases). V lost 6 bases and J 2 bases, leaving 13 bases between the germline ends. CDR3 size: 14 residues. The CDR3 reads CASRITGGNTEAFF. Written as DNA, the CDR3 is TGTGCCAGCAGAATTACCGGGGGCAACACTGAAGCTTTCTTT.